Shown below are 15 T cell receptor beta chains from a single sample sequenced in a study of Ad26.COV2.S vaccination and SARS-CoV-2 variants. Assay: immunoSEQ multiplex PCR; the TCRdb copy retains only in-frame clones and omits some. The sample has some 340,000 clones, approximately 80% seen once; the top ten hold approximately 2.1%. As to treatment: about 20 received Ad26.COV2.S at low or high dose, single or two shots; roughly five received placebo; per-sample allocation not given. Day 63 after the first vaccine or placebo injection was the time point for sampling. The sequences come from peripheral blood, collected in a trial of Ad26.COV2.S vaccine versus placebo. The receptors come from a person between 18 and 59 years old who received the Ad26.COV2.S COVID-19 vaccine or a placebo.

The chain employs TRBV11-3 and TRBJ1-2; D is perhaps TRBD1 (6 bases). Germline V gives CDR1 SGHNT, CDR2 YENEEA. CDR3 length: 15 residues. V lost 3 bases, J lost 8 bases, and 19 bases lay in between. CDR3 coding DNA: TGTGCCAGCAGCTTGAGAACAGGGAGTTTAATCGGCTACACCTTC. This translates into CASSLRTGSLIGYTF.

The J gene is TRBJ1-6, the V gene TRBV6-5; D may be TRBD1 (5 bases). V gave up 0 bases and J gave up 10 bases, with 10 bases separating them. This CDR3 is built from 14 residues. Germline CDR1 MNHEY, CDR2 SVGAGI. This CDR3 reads CASSYSRDGSPLHF. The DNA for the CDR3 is TGTGCCAGCAGTTACTCGAGGGACGGATCACCCCTCCACTTT.

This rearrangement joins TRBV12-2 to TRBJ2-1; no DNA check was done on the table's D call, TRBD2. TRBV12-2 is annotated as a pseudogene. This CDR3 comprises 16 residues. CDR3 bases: TGTGCAAGTCGACAGCGGGATTGGGGGTCCTACAATGAGCAGTTCTTC. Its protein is CASRQRDWGSYNEQFF.

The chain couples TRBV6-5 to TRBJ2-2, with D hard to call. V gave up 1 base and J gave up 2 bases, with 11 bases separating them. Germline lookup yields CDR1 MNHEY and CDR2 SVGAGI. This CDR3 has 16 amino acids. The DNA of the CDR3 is TGTGCCAGCAGTTACTTGGGCTGGTACAACACCGGGGAGCTGTTTTTT. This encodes CASSYLGWYNTGELFF.

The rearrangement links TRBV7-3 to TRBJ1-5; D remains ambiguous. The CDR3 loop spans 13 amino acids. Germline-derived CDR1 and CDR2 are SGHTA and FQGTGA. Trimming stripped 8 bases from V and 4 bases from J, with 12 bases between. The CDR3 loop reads CASRGRRNQPQHF. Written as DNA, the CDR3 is TGTGCCAGCCGTGGACGGCGAAATCAGCCCCAGCATTTT.

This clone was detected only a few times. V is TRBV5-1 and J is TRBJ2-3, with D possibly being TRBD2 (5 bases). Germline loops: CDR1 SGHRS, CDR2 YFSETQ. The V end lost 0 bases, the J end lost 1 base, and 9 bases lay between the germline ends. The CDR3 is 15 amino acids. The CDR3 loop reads CASSLARARTDTQYF. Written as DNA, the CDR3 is TGCGCCAGCAGCTTGGCGAGGGCCCGCACAGATACGCAGTATTTT.

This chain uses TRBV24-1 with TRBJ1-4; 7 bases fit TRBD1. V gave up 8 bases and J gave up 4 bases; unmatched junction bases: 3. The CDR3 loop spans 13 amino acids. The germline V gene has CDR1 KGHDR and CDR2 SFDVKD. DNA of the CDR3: TGTGCCACCAAGGGACAGAATAATGAAAAACTGTTTTTT. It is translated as CATKGQNNEKLFF.

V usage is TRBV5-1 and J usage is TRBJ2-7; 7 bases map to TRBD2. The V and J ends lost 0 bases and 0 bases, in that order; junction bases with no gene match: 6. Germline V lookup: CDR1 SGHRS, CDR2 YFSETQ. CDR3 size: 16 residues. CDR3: CASSLEAGLSSYEQYF. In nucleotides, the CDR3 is TGCGCCAGCAGCTTGGAAGCGGGGTTGAGCTCCTACGAGCAGTACTTC.

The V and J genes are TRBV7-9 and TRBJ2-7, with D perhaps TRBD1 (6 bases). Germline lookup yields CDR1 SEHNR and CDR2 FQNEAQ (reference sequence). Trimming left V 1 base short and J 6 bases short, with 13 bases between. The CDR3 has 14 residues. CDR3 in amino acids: CASSLDRVRGEQYF. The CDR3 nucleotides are TGTGCCAGCAGCTTAGACAGGGTGAGGGGCGAGCAGTACTTC.

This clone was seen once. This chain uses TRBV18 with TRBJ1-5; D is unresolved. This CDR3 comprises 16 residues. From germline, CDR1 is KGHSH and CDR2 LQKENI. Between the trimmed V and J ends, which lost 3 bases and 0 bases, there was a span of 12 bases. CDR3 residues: CASSPTGSYSNQPQHF. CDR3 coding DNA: TGTGCCAGCTCACCCACGGGGAGTTATAGCAATCAGCCCCAGCATTTT.

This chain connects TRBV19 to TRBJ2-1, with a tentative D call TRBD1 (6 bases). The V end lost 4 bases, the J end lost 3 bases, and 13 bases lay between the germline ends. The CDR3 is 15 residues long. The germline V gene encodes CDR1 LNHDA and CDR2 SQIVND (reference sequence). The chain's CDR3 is CASSTVRDNYNEQFF. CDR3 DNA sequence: TGTGCCAGTAGTACTGTACGGGACAACTACAATGAGCAGTTCTTC.

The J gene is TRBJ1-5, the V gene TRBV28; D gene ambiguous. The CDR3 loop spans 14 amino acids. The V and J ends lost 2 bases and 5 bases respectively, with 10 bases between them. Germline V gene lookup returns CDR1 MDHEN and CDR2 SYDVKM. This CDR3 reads CASSLSRVDQPQHF. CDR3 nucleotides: TGTGCCAGCAGTTTAAGCCGGGTAGATCAGCCCCAGCATTTT.

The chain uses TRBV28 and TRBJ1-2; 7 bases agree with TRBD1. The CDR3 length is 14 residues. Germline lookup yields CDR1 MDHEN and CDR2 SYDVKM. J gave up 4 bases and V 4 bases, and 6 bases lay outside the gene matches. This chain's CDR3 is CASSSTGDGYGYTF. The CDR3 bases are TGTGCCAGCAGTTCAACAGGGGATGGCTATGGCTACACCTTC.

As DNA, the CDR3 is TGTGCCAGCAGCTCGATCCAAGGTGGCACTGAAGCTTTCTTT. This sequence encodes CASSSIQGGTEAFF. This chain links TRBV5-5 with TRBJ1-1, with D uncertain. The CDR3 sequence is 14 residues long. The germline gives CDR1 SGHKS, CDR2 YYEKEE (reference sequence). Trimming removed 3 bases from V and 4 bases from J, with 13 bases in between.

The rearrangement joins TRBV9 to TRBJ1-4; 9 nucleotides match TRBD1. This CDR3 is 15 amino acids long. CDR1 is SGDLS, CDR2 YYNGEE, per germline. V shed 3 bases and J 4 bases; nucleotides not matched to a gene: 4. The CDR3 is CASSAGQGINEKLFF. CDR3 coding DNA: TGTGCCAGCAGCGCAGGACAGGGGATTAATGAAAAACTGTTTTTT. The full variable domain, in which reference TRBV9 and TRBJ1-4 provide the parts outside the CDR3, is DSGVTQTPKHLITATGQRVTLRCSPRSGDLSVYWYQQSLDQGLQFLIQYYNGEERAKGNILERFSAQQFPDLHSELNLSSLELGDSALYFCASSAGQGINEKLFFGSGTQLSVL.